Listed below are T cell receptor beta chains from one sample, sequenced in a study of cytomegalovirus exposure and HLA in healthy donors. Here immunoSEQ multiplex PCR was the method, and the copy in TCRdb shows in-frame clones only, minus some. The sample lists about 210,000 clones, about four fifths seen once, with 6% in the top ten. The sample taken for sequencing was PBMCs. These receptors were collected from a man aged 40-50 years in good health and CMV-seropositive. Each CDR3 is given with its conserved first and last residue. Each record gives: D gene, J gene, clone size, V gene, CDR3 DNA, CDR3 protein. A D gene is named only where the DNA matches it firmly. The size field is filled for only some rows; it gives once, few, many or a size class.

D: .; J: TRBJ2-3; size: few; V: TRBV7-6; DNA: TGTGCCAGCGGGCGAGCAGGAGATACGCAGTATTTT; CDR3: CASGRAGDTQYF
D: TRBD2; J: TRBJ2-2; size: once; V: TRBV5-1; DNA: TGCGCCAGCAGCCCGGGACTAGCGGGAGTACGCACCGGGGAGCTGTTTTTT; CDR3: CASSPGLAGVRTGELFF
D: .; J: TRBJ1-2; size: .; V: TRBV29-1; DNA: TGCAGCGTTGAATGGCCCCACTATGGCTACACCTTC; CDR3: CSVEWPHYGYTF
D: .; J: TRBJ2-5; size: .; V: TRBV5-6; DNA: TGTGCCAGCAGCGCCGGGTCCCAAGAGACCCAGTACTTC; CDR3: CASSAGSQETQYF
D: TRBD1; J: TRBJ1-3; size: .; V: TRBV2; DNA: TGTGCCAGCGGACAGGCGAGCTCTGGAAACACCATATATTTT; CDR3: CASGQASSGNTIYF
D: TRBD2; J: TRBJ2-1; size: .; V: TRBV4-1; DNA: TGCGCCAGCAGCCAAGTAGCGGGAGGGAGCTCCTACAATGAGCAGTTCTTC; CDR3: CASSQVAGGSSYNEQFF
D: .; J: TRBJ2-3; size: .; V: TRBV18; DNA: TGTGCCAGCTCACCGATTCGTTGGGGAGAGGATACGCAGTATTTT; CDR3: CASSPIRWGEDTQYF
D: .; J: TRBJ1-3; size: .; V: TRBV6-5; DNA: TGTGCCAGCAGTTACGGCGGGGCTGGAAACACCATATATTTT; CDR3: CASSYGGAGNTIYF
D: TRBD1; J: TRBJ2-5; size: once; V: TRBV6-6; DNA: TGTGCCAGCAGGCCACAGGGGTGGCAAGAGACCCAGTACTTC; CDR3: CASRPQGWQETQYF
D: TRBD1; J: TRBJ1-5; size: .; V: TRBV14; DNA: TGTGCCAGCAGCCAGTCAACAGGGGTCAATCAGCCCCAGCATTTT; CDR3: CASSQSTGVNQPQHF
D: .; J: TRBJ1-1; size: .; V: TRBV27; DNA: TGTGCCAGCAGGCTAGGGAGTCTGACTGAAGCTTTCTTT; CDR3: CASRLGSLTEAFF
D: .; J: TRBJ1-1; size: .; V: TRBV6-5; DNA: TGTGCCAGCAGTTACAACAGAATGAACACTGAAGCTTTCTTT; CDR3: CASSYNRMNTEAFF
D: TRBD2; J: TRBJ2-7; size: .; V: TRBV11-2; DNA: TGTGCCAGCAGCATAAACGTAGCGGGAGCCTCCTACGAGCAGTACTTC; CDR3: CASSINVAGASYEQYF
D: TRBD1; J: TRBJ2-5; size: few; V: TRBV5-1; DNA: TGCGCCAGCAGCATAACAACAGGGGGCCTCGGGACCCAGTACTTC; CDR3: CASSITTGGLGTQYF
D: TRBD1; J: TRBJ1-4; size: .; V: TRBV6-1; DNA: TGTGCCAGCAGGAACAGGGGGCTGGATGAAAAACTGTTTTTT; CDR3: CASRNRGLDEKLFF
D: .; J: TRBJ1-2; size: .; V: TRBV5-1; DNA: TGCGCCAGCAGCTTGGCCGGACAGAATGGCTACACCTTC; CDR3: CASSLAGQNGYTF
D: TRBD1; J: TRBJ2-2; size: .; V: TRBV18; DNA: TGTGCCAGCTCACCGGACAGGGACACCGGGGAGCTGTTTTTT; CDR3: CASSPDRDTGELFF
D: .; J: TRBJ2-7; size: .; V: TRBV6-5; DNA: TGTGCCAGCAGCCCAGGGACAATCAACGAGCAGTACTTC; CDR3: CASSPGTINEQYF
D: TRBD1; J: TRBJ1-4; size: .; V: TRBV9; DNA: TGTGCCAGCAGCGTGTCAGGGGGCGGCGGTGAAAAACTGTTTTTT; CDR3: CASSVSGGGGEKLFF
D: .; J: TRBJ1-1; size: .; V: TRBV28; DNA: TGTGCCAGCAGTTTAATCGGACGCCAGGGCACTGAAGCTTTCTTT; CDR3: CASSLIGRQGTEAFF
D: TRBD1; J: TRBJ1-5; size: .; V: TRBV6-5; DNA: TGTGCCAGCAGTACCCGACAGGGCCTCGGGCCCCAGCATTTT; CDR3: CASSTRQGLGPQHF
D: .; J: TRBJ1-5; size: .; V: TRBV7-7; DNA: TGTGCTAGCAGCTTTATCTTCAGGGACACTGACCAGCCCCAGCATTTT; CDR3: CASSFIFRDTDQPQHF
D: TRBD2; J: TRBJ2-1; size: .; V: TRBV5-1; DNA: TGCGCCAGCAGCTTTGGGACTAGCAGGAATGAGCAGTTCTTC; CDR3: CASSFGTSRNEQFF
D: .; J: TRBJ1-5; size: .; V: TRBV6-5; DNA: TGTGTCAGCAGTCAGGACAGTTATCAGCCCCAGCATTTT; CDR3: CVSSQDSYQPQHF
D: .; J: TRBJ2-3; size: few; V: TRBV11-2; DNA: TGTGCCAGCCGCCTCAGGGGTGCTTCTAGCACAGATACGCAGTATTTT; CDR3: CASRLRGASSTDTQYF
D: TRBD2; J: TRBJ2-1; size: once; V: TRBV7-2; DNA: TGTGCCAGCAGCTTAGGGAGGCGACTAGCAGTAGATGAGCAGTTCTTC; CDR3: CASSLGRRLAVDEQFF
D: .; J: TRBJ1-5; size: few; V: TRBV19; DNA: TGTGCCAGTAGTGAGTTAGGGGAATTTCAGCCCCAGCATTTT; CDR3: CASSELGEFQPQHF
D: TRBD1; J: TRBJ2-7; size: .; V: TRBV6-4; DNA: TGTGCCAGCTCACGGGACAGTGGCTTGGAGCAGTACTTC; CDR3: CASSRDSGLEQYF
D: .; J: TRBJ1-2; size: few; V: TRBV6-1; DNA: TGTGCCAGCAGGAGGGTGGCAGTATCGGGCTACACCTTC; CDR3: CASRRVAVSGYTF
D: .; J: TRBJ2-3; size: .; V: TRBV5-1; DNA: TGCGCCAGCAGCTTGTATGTGGGACACACAGATACGCAGTATTTT; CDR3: CASSLYVGHTDTQYF
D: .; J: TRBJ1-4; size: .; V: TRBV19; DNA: TGTGCCAGTAGAGGGGTGAGCGAAAAACTGTTTTTT; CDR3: CASRGVSEKLFF
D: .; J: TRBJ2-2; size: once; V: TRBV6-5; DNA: TGTGCCAGCAGTTATTCCGGGGGAGACACCGGGGAGCTGTTTTTT; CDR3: CASSYSGGDTGELFF
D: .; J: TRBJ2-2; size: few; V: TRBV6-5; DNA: TGTGCCAGCAGTTACTCAACAGAAGCCGGGGAGCTGTTTTTT; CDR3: CASSYSTEAGELFF
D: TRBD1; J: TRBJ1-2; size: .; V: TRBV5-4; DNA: TGTGCCAGCAGTCCTCAGGGGGCATTCGATGGCTACACCTTC; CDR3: CASSPQGAFDGYTF
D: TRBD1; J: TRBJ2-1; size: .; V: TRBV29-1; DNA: TGCAGCGTTGAAGGAGGGGACAGGGCCTACAATGAGCAGTTCTTC; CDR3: CSVEGGDRAYNEQFF
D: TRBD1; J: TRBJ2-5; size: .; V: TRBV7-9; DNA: TGTGCCAGCAGCATAGGGACAGGGGATTGGGAGACCCAGTACTTC; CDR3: CASSIGTGDWETQYF
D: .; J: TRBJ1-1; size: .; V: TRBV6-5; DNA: TGTGCCAGCAAAAGGAGGGGCAGTAACACTGAAGCTTTCTTT; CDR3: CASKRRGSNTEAFF
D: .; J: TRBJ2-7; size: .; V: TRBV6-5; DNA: TGTGCCAGCAGATACCTGAGGGCCCCCCCGTACGAGCAGTACTTC; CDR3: CASRYLRAPPYEQYF
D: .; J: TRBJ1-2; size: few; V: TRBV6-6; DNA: TGTGCCAGCAGCAAAACGGGAGGCTACACCTTC; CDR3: CASSKTGGYTF
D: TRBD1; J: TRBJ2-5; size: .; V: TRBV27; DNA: TGTGCCAGCAGTTCTAGGACAGGGCGAGAGACCCAGTACTTC; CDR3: CASSSRTGRETQYF
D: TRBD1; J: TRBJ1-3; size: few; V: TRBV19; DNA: TGTGCCAGTAGTGACCACAGGGGAATGGGAGGAAACACCATATATTTT; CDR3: CASSDHRGMGGNTIYF
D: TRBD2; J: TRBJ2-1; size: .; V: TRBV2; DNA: TGTGCCAGCAGTGAATATTCTAGCGGGAGGGGTAATGAGCAGTTCTTC; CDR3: CASSEYSSGRGNEQFF
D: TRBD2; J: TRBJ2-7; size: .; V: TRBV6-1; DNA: TGTGCCAGCACCATTAGCGGGAGAACTTACGAGCAGTACTTC; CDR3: CASTISGRTYEQYF
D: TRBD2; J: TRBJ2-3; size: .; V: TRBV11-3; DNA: TGTGCCAGCAGCTTATCTACTACTAGCGGGAGTACAGATACGCAGTATTTT; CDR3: CASSLSTTSGSTDTQYF
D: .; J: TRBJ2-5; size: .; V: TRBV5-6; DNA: TGTGCCAGCAGCGACCCTTACAGGGAACAAGAGACCCAGTACTTC; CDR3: CASSDPYREQETQYF
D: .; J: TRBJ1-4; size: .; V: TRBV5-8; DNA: TGTGCCAGCAGCTTGTATTCTGGGCCGATTGAAAAACTGTTTTTT; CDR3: CASSLYSGPIEKLFF
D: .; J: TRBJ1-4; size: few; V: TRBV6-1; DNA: TGTGCCAGCAGACCTCAGGGGCCAACTAATGAAAAACTGTTTTTT; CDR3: CASRPQGPTNEKLFF
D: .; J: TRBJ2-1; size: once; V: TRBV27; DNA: TGTGCCAGCAGTCTAAGGGGGGGGGCTGGAGAGCAGTTCTTC; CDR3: CASSLRGGAGEQFF
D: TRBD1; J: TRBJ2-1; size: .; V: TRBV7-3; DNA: TGTGCCAGCAGCTCCTCGGACAGGGTCAATGAGCAGTTCTTC; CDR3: CASSSSDRVNEQFF